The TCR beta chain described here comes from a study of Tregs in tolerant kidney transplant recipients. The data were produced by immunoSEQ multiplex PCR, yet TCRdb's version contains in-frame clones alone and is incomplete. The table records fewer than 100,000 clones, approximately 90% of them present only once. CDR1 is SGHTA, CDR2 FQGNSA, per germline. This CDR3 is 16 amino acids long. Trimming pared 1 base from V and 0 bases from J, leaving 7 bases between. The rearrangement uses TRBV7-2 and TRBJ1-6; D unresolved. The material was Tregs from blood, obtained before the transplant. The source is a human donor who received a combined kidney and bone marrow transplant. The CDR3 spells CASSLVVSSYNSPLHF. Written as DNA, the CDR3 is TGTGCCAGCAGCTTAGTCGTTAGCTCCTATAATTCACCCCTCCACTTT.